A selection of T cell receptor beta chains follows, all from one sample in a study of blood T cell repertoires in COVID-19. TCRdb's table, derived via immunoSEQ multiplex PCR, lists solely in-frame clones and lacks some. The sample yields roughly 180,000 clones, 60% to 85% seen once. Sequencing used peripheral blood. The receptors were sampled from a woman aged 50 to 60 with active or convalescent COVID-19. CDR3s include the opening cysteine and the closing phenylalanine or tryptophan. D genes are given only for firm matches. Only some rows state a clone size, as once, few, many or a class for expanded clones.

j_call	v_call	cdr3_length	d_call	clone_size	cdr3_aa	cdr3_nt
TRBJ1-2	TRBV18	14	TRBD1	NA	CASSPGQGVGGYTF	TGTGCCAGCTCACCGGGACAGGGGGTAGGTGGCTACACCTTC
TRBJ2-5	TRBV19	14	TRBD1	NA	CASRDRGGEETQYF	TGTGCCAGTAGGGACAGGGGTGGGGAAGAGACCCAGTACTTC
TRBJ1-2	TRBV6-2/TRBV6-3	16	NA	NA	CASSYSKIGQGSGYTF	TGTGCCAGCAGTTATTCCAAGATCGGCCAGGGCAGTGGCTACACCTTC
TRBJ2-7	TRBV18	14	NA	NA	CASSPEGAPYEQYF	TGTGCCAGCTCACCAGAGGGAGCACCCTACGAGCAGTACTTC
TRBJ1-4	TRBV27	15	NA	NA	CASSSGLYEGEKLFF	TGTGCCAGCAGTTCGGGACTTTACGAGGGGGAAAAACTGTTTTTT
TRBJ1-3	TRBV10-3	15	NA	NA	CAISGDRLIGNTIYF	TGTGCCATCAGTGGTGACAGATTAATTGGAAACACCATATATTTT
TRBJ1-5	TRBV20-1	15	NA	NA	CSASDIGQINQPQHF	TGCAGTGCTAGTGACATAGGACAGATCAATCAGCCCCAGCATTTT
TRBJ1-1	TRBV5-1	16	NA	once	CASGPATQVPVTEAFF	TGCGCCAGCGGGCCCGCCACACAGGTCCCGGTCACTGAAGCTTTCTTT
TRBJ2-6	TRBV11-2	15	NA	NA	CASSSGGSGANVLTF	TGTGCCAGCAGCTCCGGGGGCTCTGGGGCCAACGTCCTGACTTTC
TRBJ2-2	TRBV5-4	16	NA	once	CASSPGGRANTGELFF	TGTGCCAGCAGCCCGGGTGGGAGAGCGAACACCGGGGAGCTGTTTTTT
TRBJ2-7	TRBV6-1	14	NA	once	CASSEAPDISEQYF	TGTGCCAGCAGTGAAGCTCCGGACATTAGCGAGCAGTACTTC
TRBJ2-2	TRBV29-1	18	TRBD1	NA	CSVDEETGGPRGTGELFF	TGCAGCGTTGATGAGGAGACAGGGGGCCCTAGGGGCACCGGGGAGCTGTTTTTT
TRBJ1-6	TRBV6-5	15	NA	NA	CASSYGGIEGSPLHF	TGTGCCAGCAGTTACGGGGGGATAGAGGGTTCACCCCTCCACTTT
TRBJ1-1	TRBV12-3/TRBV12-4	13	TRBD1	NA	CASCWDRGTEAFF	TGTGCCAGCTGTTGGGACAGGGGTACTGAAGCTTTCTTT
TRBJ1-4	TRBV5-8	13	NA	NA	CASSLFGNEKLFF	TGTGCCAGCAGCTTGTTCGGTAATGAAAAACTGTTTTTT
TRBJ1-3	TRBV19	17	NA	NA	CASSQKPAVNSGNTIYF	TGTGCCAGTAGTCAGAAACCCGCAGTGAACTCTGGAAACACCATATATTTT
TRBJ1-5	TRBV15	16	NA	NA	CATSGGRRSGHQPQHF	TGTGCCACCAGCGGCGGGAGGAGGTCCGGGCATCAGCCCCAGCATTTT
TRBJ1-2	TRBV6-5	14	NA	NA	CASSYGRGLYGYTF	TGTGCCAGCAGTTACGGGAGGGGCCTCTATGGCTACACCTTC
TRBJ2-7	TRBV19	15	TRBD1	few	CASSPTGQYLGEQYF	TGTGCCAGTAGTCCGACGGGACAGTACCTAGGAGAGCAGTACTTC
TRBJ2-3	TRBV18	14	TRBD2	once	CASSQSGRTDTQYF	TGTGCCAGCTCACAGAGCGGGAGGACAGATACGCAGTATTTT
TRBJ1-2	TRBV5-6	14	TRBD1	NA	CASSLTDRAYGYTF	TGTGCCAGCAGCTTAACGGACAGGGCCTATGGCTACACCTTC
TRBJ2-1	TRBV7-9	15	TRBD2	NA	CASSWAGTRSDEQFF	TGTGCCAGCAGCTGGGCCGGGACTAGGTCCGATGAGCAGTTCTTC
TRBJ2-5	TRBV9	15	TRBD1	NA	CASSPRTGFQETQYF	TGTGCCAGCAGCCCCCGGACAGGTTTCCAAGAGACCCAGTACTTC
TRBJ1-1	TRBV12-5	15	NA	NA	CASGLTSGGNTEAFF	TGTGCTAGTGGTTTGACCTCCGGAGGGAACACTGAAGCTTTCTTT
TRBJ1-2	TRBV6-2/TRBV6-3	13	TRBD1	NA	CASSRDREAGYTF	TGTGCCAGCAGTAGAGACAGGGAGGCTGGCTACACCTTC
TRBJ2-2	TRBV19	17	TRBD1	NA	CASSIFQSTGFAGELFF	TGTGCCAGTAGTATATTTCAATCGACAGGGTTTGCCGGGGAGCTGTTTTTT
TRBJ2-2	TRBV7-2	13	NA	NA	CASSSDSPGELFF	TGTGCCAGCAGCTCCGACAGCCCCGGGGAGCTGTTTTTT
TRBJ1-2	TRBV30	12	TRBD1	once	CAWATGTYGYTF	TGTGCCTGGGCGACAGGGACCTATGGCTACACCTTC
TRBJ2-7	TRBV28	14	TRBD1	NA	CASSLGTGKYEQYF	TGTGCCAGCAGTTTAGGGACAGGGAAGTACGAGCAGTACTTC
TRBJ2-5	TRBV3-1/TRBV3-2	14	NA	NA	CASTLAGGRETQYF	TGTGCCAGCACTCTAGCAGGAGGGAGGGAGACCCAGTACTTC
TRBJ2-2	TRBV11-3	15	TRBD1	NA	CASSLRQGNTGELFF	TGTGCCAGCAGCTTGCGACAGGGTAACACCGGGGAGCTGTTTTTT
TRBJ1-1	TRBV11-2	14	NA	NA	CASSSPRDDTEAFF	TGTGCCAGCAGCTCACCCAGGGATGACACTGAAGCTTTCTTT
TRBJ2-3	TRBV14	19	NA	NA	CASSQGSAYWIPSTDTQYF	TGTGCCAGCAGCCAGGGTAGCGCCTATTGGATTCCTAGCACAGATACGCAGTATTTT
TRBJ2-5	TRBV7-2	15	TRBD2	NA	CASSWGLAPQETQYF	TGTGCCAGCAGCTGGGGACTAGCGCCACAAGAGACCCAGTACTTC
TRBJ2-1	TRBV7-2	15	TRBD2	NA	CASSYTSGSLTEQFF	TGTGCCAGCAGCTACACTAGCGGGAGCTTGACTGAGCAGTTCTTC
TRBJ2-3	TRBV18	15	NA	NA	CASSPGAGQADTQYF	TGTGCCAGCTCACCAGGGGCGGGGCAGGCAGATACGCAGTATTTT
TRBJ2-7	TRBV4-3	15	NA	NA	CASSQGTSYSYEQYF	TGCGCCAGCAGCCAAGGGACTTCCTACTCCTACGAGCAGTACTTC
TRBJ2-7	TRBV6-5	13	NA	NA	CATREGTPYEQYF	TGTGCCACCAGAGAGGGGACTCCCTACGAGCAGTACTTC
TRBJ2-3	TRBV19	17	TRBD2	NA	CASSIGLAGGATDTQYF	TGTGCCAGTAGTATTGGGCTAGCGGGGGGTGCAACAGATACGCAGTATTTT
TRBJ1-4	TRBV4-2	15	NA	NA	CASSQEAGLNEKLFF	TGTGCCAGCAGCCAAGAGGCAGGGCTTAATGAAAAACTGTTTTTT
TRBJ2-2	TRBV11-2	17	TRBD1	NA	CASSYRSGQGAIGELFF	TGTGCCAGCAGCTACCGGTCGGGACAGGGGGCAATCGGGGAGCTGTTTTTT
TRBJ1-1	TRBV4-2	17	TRBD1	many	CASSQDNRGANSAEAFF	TGTGCCAGCAGCCAAGACAACAGGGGGGCCAACAGCGCTGAAGCTTTCTTT
TRBJ2-3	TRBV4-2	18	TRBD2	NA	CASSQDPLAGGPTDTQYF	TGTGCCAGCAGCCAAGATCCACTAGCGGGGGGGCCGACAGATACGCAGTATTTT
TRBJ1-2	TRBV12-2	16	NA	NA	CASRLDAGTANYGYTF	TGTGCAAGTCGCTTAGATGCCGGGACAGCGAACTATGGCTACACCTTC
TRBJ1-2	TRBV7-2	14	NA	few	CASSLDRESYGYTF	TGTGCCAGCAGCTTAGACAGGGAAAGCTATGGCTACACCTTC
TRBJ1-1	TRBV4-3	17	NA	NA	CASSQDLPRDMNTEAFF	TGCGCCAGCAGCCAAGATCTTCCGAGAGATATGAACACTGAAGCTTTCTTT
TRBJ2-1	TRBV30	17	TRBD2	NA	CAWSSRTSGGSYNEQFF	TGTGCCTGGAGTTCAAGGACTAGCGGGGGCTCCTACAATGAGCAGTTCTTC
TRBJ2-7	TRBV11-3	12	NA	NA	CASSFGRGEQYF	TGTGCCAGCAGCTTTGGCAGGGGCGAGCAGTACTTC
TRBJ1-5	TRBV30	16	TRBD1	NA	CAWSVGTGHSNQPQHF	TGTGCCTGGAGTGTGGGGACAGGGCATAGCAATCAGCCCCAGCATTTT
TRBJ2-6	TRBV7-2	16	NA	NA	CASSLAGATGANVLTF	TGTGCCAGCAGCTTAGCGGGGGCTACTGGGGCCAACGTCCTGACTTTC
TRBJ1-2	TRBV10-3	13	TRBD1	NA	CAISEWDRGGYTF	TGTGCCATCAGTGAATGGGACAGGGGAGGCTACACCTTC
TRBJ1-1	TRBV11-2	11	NA	NA	CASSRGAEAFF	TGTGCCAGCAGCCGAGGCGCTGAAGCTTTCTTT
TRBJ1-3	TRBV11-1	11	NA	once	CASSIGNTIYF	TGTGCCAGCAGCATCGGGAACACCATATATTTT
TRBJ1-4	TRBV6-1	14	TRBD1	NA	CASSWGQGSEKLFF	TGTGCCAGCAGTTGGGGACAGGGGAGCGAAAAACTGTTTTTT
TRBJ1-5	TRBV28	15	NA	NA	CASSRAGTSNQPQHF	TGTGCCAGCAGCCGCGCCGGGACAAGCAATCAGCCCCAGCATTTT
TRBJ1-6	TRBV18	15	TRBD1	NA	CASSPGLGQNSPLHF	TGTGCCAGCTCCCCAGGCCTGGGACAGAATTCACCCCTCCACTTT
TRBJ2-2	TRBV9	15	NA	few	CASSVSDSYTGELFF	TGTGCCAGCAGCGTATCGGACAGCTACACCGGGGAGCTGTTTTTT